This T cell receptor (beta chain) appears in the sequencing data of a study of regulatory T cells in long-lasting Graves disease. Sequencing libraries for TCR beta were prepared with iRepertoire HTBI primers and Arm-PCR of CDR3 regions. TCRdb analysed the multiplex PCR reads with MiXCR anew, one entry per CDR3 protein. This sample has 350,000 to 450,000 distinct CDR3 sequences, with around 20% found just once. V shed 3 bases and J 4 bases; nucleotides not matched to a gene: 7. The germline CDR1 and CDR2 sequences are LNHDA and SQIVND (reference sequence). The CDR3 covers 16 residues. Time point denoted: persistent/refractory GD, antithyroid drugs over 5 years with positive TRAb. Researchers made the TCR library from RNA that was extracted from PBMCs.

The sequence came from a female donor with Graves disease. The sample was peripheral blood mononuclear cells (PBMCs), taken when the disease was refractory, from a patient treated with antithyroid drugs. The chain is built from TRBV19 and TRBJ2-2, with 8 nucleotides matching TRBD2. The CDR3 DNA reads as TGTGCCAGTAGTATTAGCGGGAAAGGGGTCACCGGGGAGCTGTTTTTT. This sequence encodes CASSISGKGVTGELFF.